Listed below are T cell receptor beta chains from one sample, sequenced in a study of CD8 T cells in ankylosing spondylitis. Each CDR3 protein gets one entry after TCRdb re-called the 5' RACE reads with MiXCR. The repertoire holds approximately 260,000 distinct CDR3 sequences, with 18% as singletons. The sample taken for sequencing was blood, either unsorted or a sorted T cell fraction (not recorded which). Receptors were obtained from a male donor with ankylosing spondylitis or in good health (not recorded which). CDR3s include the opening cysteine and the closing phenylalanine or tryptophan. The D gene is left open where the match is weak. For some rows the clone size is stated as once, few or many, or as a class when expanded; others skip it.

>TRBV5-6|.|TRBJ2-7|.
TGTGCCAGCAGCCACTCTCTCACAGTGAGATCCTACGAGCAGTACTTC
CASSHSLTVRSYEQYF
>TRBV6-2/TRBV6-3|few|TRBJ2-2|TRBD2
TGTGCCAGCAGTTACACAGCGGGAGGGGCCGGGGAGCTGTTTTTT
CASSYTAGGAGELFF
>TRBV27|few|TRBJ2-5|.
TGTGCCAGCAGCTATCGGGGTGGACGAGAGACCCAGTACTTC
CASSYRGGRETQYF
>TRBV4-1|.|TRBJ2-5|.
TGCGCCAGCAGCCCCTTGGTCGGGGAGACCCAGTACTTC
CASSPLVGETQYF
>TRBV5-1|.|TRBJ2-6|.
TGCGCCAGCAGCCCCGGGACGGCCAGCTCTGGGGCCAACGTCCTGACTTTC
CASSPGTASSGANVLTF
>TRBV4-1|.|TRBJ2-3|.
TGCGCCAGCAGCCAAGAACAGATCACTAGCACAGATACGCAGTATTTT
CASSQEQITSTDTQYF
>TRBV6-2/TRBV6-3|.|TRBJ2-7|TRBD1
TGTGCCAGCAGCTTTCCGGGACAGGGCTACGAGCAGTACTTC
CASSFPGQGYEQYF
>TRBV20-1|.|TRBJ2-7|TRBD2
TGCAGTGCCCTACTAGCGGGACTCGAGCAGTACTTC
CSALLAGLEQYF
>TRBV7-9|.|TRBJ1-1|.
TGTGCCAGCAGCCCCAGGGAAGGGACGCCGTACACTGAAGCTTTCTTT
CASSPREGTPYTEAFF
>TRBV13|few|TRBJ2-7|.
TGTGCCAGCAGCGCGGGACTGTACTACGAGCAGTACTTC
CASSAGLYYEQYF
>TRBV20-1|few|TRBJ2-5|.
TGCAGTGCTAGACCCGCCCTTCCGGGGGCCCAGTACTTC
CSARPALPGAQYF